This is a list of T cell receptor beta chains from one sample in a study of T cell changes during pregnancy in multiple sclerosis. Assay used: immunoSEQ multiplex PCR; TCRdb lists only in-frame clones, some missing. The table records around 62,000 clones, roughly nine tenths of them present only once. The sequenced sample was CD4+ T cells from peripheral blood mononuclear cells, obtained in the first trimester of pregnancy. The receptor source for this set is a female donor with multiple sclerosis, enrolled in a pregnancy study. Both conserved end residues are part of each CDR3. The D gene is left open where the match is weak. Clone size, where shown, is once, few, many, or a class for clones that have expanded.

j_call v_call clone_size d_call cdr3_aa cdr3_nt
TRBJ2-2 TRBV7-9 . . CASSSGTPNTGELFF TGTGCCAGCAGTTCCGGGACACCTAACACCGGGGAGCTGTTTTTT
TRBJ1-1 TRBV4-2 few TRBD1 CASSQDPQRWGQGRSTEAFF TGTGCCAGCAGCCAAGATCCCCAGAGATGGGGACAGGGAAGGAGCACTGAAGCTTTCTTT
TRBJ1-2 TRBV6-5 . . CASSYGDLRGVYTF TGTGCCAGCAGCTATGGAGATTTAAGAGGAGTCTACACCTTC
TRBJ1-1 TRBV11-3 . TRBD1 CASSPTGTGEAFF TGTGCCAGCAGCCCAACCGGGACAGGTGAAGCTTTCTTT
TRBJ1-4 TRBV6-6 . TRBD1 CASSYSAGGSEKLFF TGTGCCAGCAGTTACTCGGCAGGGGGATCCGAAAAACTGTTTTTT
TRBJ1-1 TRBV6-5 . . CASSSSGLNTEAFF TGTGCCAGCAGTTCATCAGGTTTGAACACTGAAGCTTTCTTT
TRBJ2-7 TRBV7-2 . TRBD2 CASRPGGAGPYEQYF TGTGCCAGCCGACCGGGGGGGGCGGGCCCCTACGAGCAGTACTTC
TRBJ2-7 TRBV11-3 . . CASSLAGADEQYF TGTGCCAGCAGCCTGGCAGGAGCGGACGAGCAGTACTTC
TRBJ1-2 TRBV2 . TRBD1 CASSGTVPNYGYTF TGTGCCAGCAGCGGGACAGTCCCTAACTATGGCTACACCTTC
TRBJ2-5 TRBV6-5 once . CASSWGETQYF TGTGCCAGCAGTTGGGGCGAGACCCAGTACTTC
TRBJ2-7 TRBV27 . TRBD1 CASKGDRGYYEQYF TGTGCCAGCAAGGGTGACAGGGGCTATTACGAGCAGTACTTC
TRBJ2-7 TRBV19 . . CASGAAGSHYEQYF TGTGCCAGCGGGGCGGCGGGGTCCCACTACGAGCAGTACTTC
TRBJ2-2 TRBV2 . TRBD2 CASSDWGTGGHTGELFF TGTGCCAGCAGTGATTGGGGTACGGGGGGGCACACCGGGGAGCTGTTTTTT
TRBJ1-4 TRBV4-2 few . CASRAGGSTNEKLFF TGTGCCAGCAGGGCTGGGGGGTCAACTAATGAAAAACTGTTTTTT
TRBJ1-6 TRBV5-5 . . CASSPFSEGSSPLHF TGTGCCAGCAGCCCATTTTCGGAGGGATCGTCACCCCTCCACTTT
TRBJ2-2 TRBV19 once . CASSILSGTSTGELFF TGTGCCAGTAGTATCCTTTCCGGAACTAGCACCGGGGAGCTGTTTTTT
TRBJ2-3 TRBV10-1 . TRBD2 CASSDGPHSGGEDTQYF TGCGCCAGCAGTGATGGGCCCCATAGCGGGGGGGAGGATACGCAGTATTTT
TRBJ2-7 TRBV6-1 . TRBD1 CASSATGGAGQYF TGTGCCAGCAGTGCCACAGGGGGCGCTGGGCAGTACTTC
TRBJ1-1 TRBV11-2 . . CASSGTGLTEAFF TGTGCCAGCAGCGGGACGGGACTCACTGAAGCTTTCTTT
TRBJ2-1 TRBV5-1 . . CASSQQRNEQFF TGCGCCAGCAGCCAACAGAGAAATGAGCAGTTCTTC
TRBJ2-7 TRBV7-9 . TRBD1 CASSYQGAAYEQYF TGTGCCAGCAGCTATCAGGGGGCAGCCTACGAGCAGTACTTC
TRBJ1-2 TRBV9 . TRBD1 CASSVGQGGVYGYTF TGTGCCAGCAGCGTAGGCCAAGGGGGCGTGTATGGCTACACCTTC
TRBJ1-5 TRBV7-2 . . CASSRDSFNQPQHF TGTGCCAGCAGTCGTGACAGTTTCAATCAGCCCCAGCATTTT